Sequencing of this T cell receptor beta chain was carried out in a study of blood T cell repertoires in COVID-19. The CDR3 contains 14 residues. The germline CDR1 and CDR2 sequences are SGHRS and YFSETQ. V was trimmed by 3 bases and J by 4 bases, leaving 13 bases between them. The table lists this clone with a count of one. In the authors' workflow: Using reference gene primer amplification, nucleated cell counts were estimated. Profiled with immunoSEQ multiplex PCR; TCRdb holds only in-frame clones, not every one. V and J calls and clone size are given by that table; D and trimming were obtained from the DNA. In the table there are some 90,000 clones, around 90% of which are singletons.

Specimen: peripheral blood. The sequence was collected from a woman of 80 years or more with active or convalescent COVID-19. This chain links TRBV5-1 with TRBJ1-1; D may be TRBD1 (6 bases). CDR3 coding DNA: TGCGCCAGCAGCTCACAGGGTTTTACCACTGAAGCTTTCTTT. Translation gives CASSSQGFTTEAFF.